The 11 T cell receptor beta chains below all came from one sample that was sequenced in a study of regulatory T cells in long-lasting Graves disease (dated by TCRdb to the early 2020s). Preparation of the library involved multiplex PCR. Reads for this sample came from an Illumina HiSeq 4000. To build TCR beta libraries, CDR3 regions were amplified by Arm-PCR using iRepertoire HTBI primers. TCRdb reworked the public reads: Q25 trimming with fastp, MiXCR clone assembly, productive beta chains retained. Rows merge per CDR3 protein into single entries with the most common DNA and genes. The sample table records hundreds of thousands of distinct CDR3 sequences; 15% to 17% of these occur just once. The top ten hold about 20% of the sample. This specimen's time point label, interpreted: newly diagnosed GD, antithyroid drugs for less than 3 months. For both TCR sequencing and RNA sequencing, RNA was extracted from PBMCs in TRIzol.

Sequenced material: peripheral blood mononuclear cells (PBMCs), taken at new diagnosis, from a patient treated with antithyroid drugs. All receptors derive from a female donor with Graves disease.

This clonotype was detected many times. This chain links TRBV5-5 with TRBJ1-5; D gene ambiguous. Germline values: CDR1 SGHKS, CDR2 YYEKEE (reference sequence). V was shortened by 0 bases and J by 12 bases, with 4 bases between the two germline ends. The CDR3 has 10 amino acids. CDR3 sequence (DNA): TGTGCCAGCAGCTTGGACCTCCAGCATTTT. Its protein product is CASSLDLQHF.

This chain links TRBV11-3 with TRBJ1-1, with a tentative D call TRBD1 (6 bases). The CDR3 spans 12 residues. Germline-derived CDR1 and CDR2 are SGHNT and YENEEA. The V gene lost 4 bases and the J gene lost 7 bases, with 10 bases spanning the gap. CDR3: CASSSPDSEAFF. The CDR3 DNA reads TGTGCCAGCAGCTCCCCGGACAGTGAAGCTTTCTTT.

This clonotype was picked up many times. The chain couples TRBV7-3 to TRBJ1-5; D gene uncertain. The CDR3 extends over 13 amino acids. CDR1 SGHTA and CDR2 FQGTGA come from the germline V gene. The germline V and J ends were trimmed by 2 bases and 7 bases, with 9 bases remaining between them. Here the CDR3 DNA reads TGTGCCAGCAGCTTATCTGAGGAACAGCCCCAGCATTTT. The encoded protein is CASSLSEEQPQHF.

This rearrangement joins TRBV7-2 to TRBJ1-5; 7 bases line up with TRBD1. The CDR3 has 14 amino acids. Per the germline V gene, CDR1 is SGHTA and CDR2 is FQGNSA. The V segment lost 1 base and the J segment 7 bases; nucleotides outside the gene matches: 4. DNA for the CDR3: TGTGCCAGCAGCTTAGGGGACAGCAGCCAGCCCCAGCATTTT. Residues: CASSLGDSSQPQHF.

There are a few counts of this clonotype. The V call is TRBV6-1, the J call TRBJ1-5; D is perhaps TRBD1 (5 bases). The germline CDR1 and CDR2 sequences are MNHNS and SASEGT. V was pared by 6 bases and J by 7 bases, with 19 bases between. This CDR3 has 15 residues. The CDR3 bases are TGTGCCAGCAGCACCCGCGGGGGGAACCACCAGCCCCAGCATTTT. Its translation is CASSTRGGNHQPQHF.

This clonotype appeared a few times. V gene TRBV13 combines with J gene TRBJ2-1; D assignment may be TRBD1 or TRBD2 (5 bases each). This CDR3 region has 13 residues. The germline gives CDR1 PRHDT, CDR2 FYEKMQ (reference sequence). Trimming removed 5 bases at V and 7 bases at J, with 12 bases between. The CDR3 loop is CASSLGVGNEQFF. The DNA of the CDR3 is TGTGCCAGCAGCCTGGGGGTGGGGAATGAGCAGTTCTTC.

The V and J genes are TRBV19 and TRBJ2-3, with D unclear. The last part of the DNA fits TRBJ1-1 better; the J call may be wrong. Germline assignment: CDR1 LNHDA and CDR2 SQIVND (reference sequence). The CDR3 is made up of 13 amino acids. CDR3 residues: CASFEILAGEAFF. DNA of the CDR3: TGTGCCAGTTTTGAAATTCTCGCGGGAGAAGCTTTCTTT.

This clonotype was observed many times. The CDR3 DNA follows: TGTGCCAGCAGTGGGTTGTTGAACACTGAAGCTTTCTTT. Protein product: CASSGLLNTEAFF. V usage is TRBV2 and J usage is TRBJ1-1; D is unresolved. This CDR3 has 13 residues. V was shortened by 4 bases and J by 0 bases, with 6 bases between the two germline ends. The V gene's germline CDR1 is SNHLY and CDR2 FYNNEI. The full variable domain, with the rest looked up from reference TRBV2 and TRBJ1-1, is EPEVTQTPSHQVTQMGQEVILRCVPISNHLYFYWYRQILGQKVEFLVSFYNNEISEKSEIFDDQFSVERPDGSNFTLKIRSTKLEDSAMYFCASSGLLNTEAFFGQGTRLTVV.

As DNA, the CDR3 is TGTGCCACCAGCAGAGAGCGATTAGTATACTACGAGCAGTACTTC. As protein: CATSRERLVYYEQYF. The chain is built from TRBV15 and TRBJ2-7; D not resolved. The V end was cut by 0 bases, the J end by 3 bases, with 12 bases between. Germline-derived CDR1 and CDR2 are LNHNV and YYDKDF (reference sequence). CDR3 length: 15 residues.

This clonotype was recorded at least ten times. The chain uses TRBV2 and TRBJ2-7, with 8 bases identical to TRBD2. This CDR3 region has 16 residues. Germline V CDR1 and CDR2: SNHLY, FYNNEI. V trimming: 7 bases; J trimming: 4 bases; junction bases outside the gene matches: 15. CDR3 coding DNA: TGTGCCAGCACTGGGGGCCCACTAGCGGAGACATACGAGCAGTACTTC. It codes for CASTGGPLAETYEQYF.

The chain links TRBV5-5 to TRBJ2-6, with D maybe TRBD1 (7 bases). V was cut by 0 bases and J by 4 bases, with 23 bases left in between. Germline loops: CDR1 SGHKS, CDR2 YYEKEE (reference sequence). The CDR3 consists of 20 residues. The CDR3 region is CASSLDGGAGGPYGANVLTF. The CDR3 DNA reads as TGTGCCAGCAGCTTGGATGGAGGGGCAGGGGGTCCTTACGGGGCCAACGTCCTGACTTTC.